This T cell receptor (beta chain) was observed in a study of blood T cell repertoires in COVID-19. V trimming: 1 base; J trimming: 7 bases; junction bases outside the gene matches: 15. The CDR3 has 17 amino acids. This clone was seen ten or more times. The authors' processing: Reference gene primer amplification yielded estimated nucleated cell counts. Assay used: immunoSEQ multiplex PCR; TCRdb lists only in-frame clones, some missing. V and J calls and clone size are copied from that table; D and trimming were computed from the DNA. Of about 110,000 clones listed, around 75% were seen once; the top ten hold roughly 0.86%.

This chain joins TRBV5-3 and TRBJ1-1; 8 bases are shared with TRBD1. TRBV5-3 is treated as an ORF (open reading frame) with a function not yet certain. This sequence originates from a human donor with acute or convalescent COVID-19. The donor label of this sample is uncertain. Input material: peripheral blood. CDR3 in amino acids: CARSLWSSDRARVEAFF. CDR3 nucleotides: TGTGCCAGAAGCTTGTGGTCTTCGGACAGGGCGAGAGTTGAAGCTTTCTTT.